A selection of T cell receptor beta chains follows, all from one sample in a study of cytomegalovirus exposure and HLA in healthy donors. Assay used: immunoSEQ multiplex PCR; TCRdb lists only in-frame clones, some missing. The sample shows 180,000 or so clones, approximately 80% of them seen only once. Sequencing input: PBMCs. Receptor source: a girl between 10 and 17 years old in good health and CMV-seropositive. CDR3s include the opening cysteine and the closing phenylalanine or tryptophan. Each record gives: J gene, D gene, clone size, V gene, CDR3 DNA, CDR3 protein. D genes are given only for firm matches. A clone size is listed for some rows: how often the clone was seen (once, few, many), or a class if it is expanded.

TRBJ2-1	TRBD1	few	TRBV6-5	TGTGCCAGCAGTTTTACAGGGGTTTACAATGAGCAGTTCTTC	CASSFTGVYNEQFF
TRBJ2-5	TRBD2	-	TRBV25-1	TGTGCCAGCAGTGAAAGCGGGACTCGAGAGACCCAGTACTTC	CASSESGTRETQYF
TRBJ2-7	TRBD2	-	TRBV27	TGTGCCAGCAGGCCTAGCGGGAGTTGCGAGCAGTACTTC	CASRPSGSCEQYF
TRBJ2-5	TRBD2	-	TRBV9	TGTGCCAGCAGCGGAACTAGCGGGAGCGGAGAGACCCAGTACTTC	CASSGTSGSGETQYF
TRBJ2-7	TRBD2	-	TRBV10-3	TGTGCCACGTGGAGCGGGAACCTCTCCTACGAGCAGTACTTC	CATWSGNLSYEQYF
TRBJ2-1	TRBD1	-	TRBV30	TGTGCCTGGGGGACAGGTCCGGAGCAGTTCTTC	CAWGTGPEQFF
TRBJ2-1	TRBD2	few	TRBV6-4	TGTGCCAGCAGTGACGATCCTAGCGGGGTCAATGAGCAGTTCTTC	CASSDDPSGVNEQFF
TRBJ2-3	-	-	TRBV7-9	TGTGCCAGCAGCTTAGCGGCCCCTGCCGATACGCAGTATTTT	CASSLAAPADTQYF
TRBJ1-2	-	-	TRBV27	TGTGCCAGCAGTCCAGCTTTGGGGGCAGTTTATGGCTACACCTTC	CASSPALGAVYGYTF
TRBJ1-5	-	-	TRBV5-6	TGTGCCAGCAGCACCTACAGAACCGATCAGCCCCAGCATTTT	CASSTYRTDQPQHF
TRBJ1-2	TRBD1	once	TRBV4-2	TGTGCCAGCAGCCAAGGCCAGGGGACAGACTATGGCTACACCTTC	CASSQGQGTDYGYTF
TRBJ2-7	-	-	TRBV5-6	TGTGCCAGCAGCTTGATAGGCGGGAAGGCCTACGAGCAGTACTTC	CASSLIGGKAYEQYF
TRBJ2-7	-	once	TRBV5-1	TGCGCCAGCAGCTTGGGCGGGTTGAGCGAGCAGTACTTC	CASSLGGLSEQYF
TRBJ1-5	TRBD1	few	TRBV6-6	TGTGCCAGCAGCCAGGGACAGGGGGCGAGTCAGCCCCAGCATTTT	CASSQGQGASQPQHF
TRBJ2-7	TRBD2	few	TRBV9	TGTGCCAGCAGCGTGGGACTAGCGGGAACCGCCGGAGACGAGCAGTACTTC	CASSVGLAGTAGDEQYF
TRBJ2-7	-	-	TRBV20-1	TGCAGTGCCCTCCAGGGTTACGAGCAGTACTTC	CSALQGYEQYF
TRBJ1-1	-	-	TRBV18	TGTGCCAGCTCACCACCGGCAGGCACTGAAGCTTTCTTT	CASSPPAGTEAFF
TRBJ2-3	TRBD1	-	TRBV10-2	TGCGCCAGCCAACAGGGGGGAAGCACAGATACGCAGTATTTT	CASQQGGSTDTQYF
TRBJ1-5	-	-	TRBV19	TGTGCCAGTAGTATCAGGGCCCAAGGGCAGCCCCAGCATTTT	CASSIRAQGQPQHF
TRBJ2-7	TRBD2	-	TRBV19	TGTGCCACCTGGGACGGGACTAGCGGCCCCTTGGGGGAGCAGTACTTC	CATWDGTSGPLGEQYF
TRBJ1-2	-	once	TRBV10-3	TGTGCCACTGAGCACCAAACAGTCGAGAGTGGCTACACCTTC	CATEHQTVESGYTF
TRBJ1-1	-	-	TRBV9	TGTGCCAGCAGCCCCCGGGGGGAGACTAACACTGAAGCTTTCTTT	CASSPRGETNTEAFF
TRBJ1-4	-	-	TRBV15	TGTGCCACCAGCAGAGATTTCGCCAGTCCTGCAACTAATGAAAAACTGTTTTTT	CATSRDFASPATNEKLFF
TRBJ1-5	TRBD1	-	TRBV30	TGTGCCTCAGGGACAGCTGGCAATCAGCCCCAGCATTTT	CASGTAGNQPQHF
TRBJ2-1	TRBD2	-	TRBV6-4	TGTGCCAGCAGTGAGAGGACTAGCGGGAGTAATGAGCAGTTCTTC	CASSERTSGSNEQFF
TRBJ2-7	TRBD2	once	TRBV6-6	TGTGCCAGCAGTTACTTTGCGGGAGGGCGCCACGAGCAGTACTTC	CASSYFAGGRHEQYF
TRBJ2-3	TRBD2	once	TRBV13	TGTGCCAGCAGCTATCGGTCTAGCGGGATGGCAGATACGCAGTATTTT	CASSYRSSGMADTQYF
TRBJ1-1	-	-	TRBV2	TGTGCCAGCAGGCCCCCCCTAAACACTGAAGCTTTCTTT	CASRPPLNTEAFF
TRBJ1-3	TRBD1	few	TRBV11-2	TGTGCCAGCAGCCCCTGGACAGGACCCTCTGGAAACACCATATATTTT	CASSPWTGPSGNTIYF
TRBJ2-3	-	-	TRBV6-5	TGTGCCAGCAGTTACTCCGGACAGTTCGGGGATACGCAGTATTTT	CASSYSGQFGDTQYF
TRBJ1-4	-	-	TRBV5-1	TGCGCCAGCAGCTTGCGTTGGTCAGGTCTTAATGAAAAACTGTTTTTT	CASSLRWSGLNEKLFF
TRBJ1-5	-	-	TRBV19	TGTGCCAGTAGGTACGGTTATCAGCCCCAGCATTTT	CASRYGYQPQHF
TRBJ2-3	-	few	TRBV6-5	TGTGCCAGCAGTTACTATCCGGGTCTGGATACGCAGTATTTT	CASSYYPGLDTQYF
TRBJ1-2	-	-	TRBV20-1	TGCAGTGCTTCTTCAGACTATGGCTACACCTTC	CSASSDYGYTF
TRBJ1-1	-	once	TRBV9	TGTGCCAGCTGGAGGGGGGGGAGGACTACTGAAGCTTTCTTT	CASWRGGRTTEAFF
TRBJ1-2	-	-	TRBV30	TGTGCCTGGAGTCAGGGGAAGGATGGCTACACCTTC	CAWSQGKDGYTF
TRBJ2-3	-	-	TRBV29-1	TGCAGCGGCGAGACTAGCACAGATACGCAGTATTTT	CSGETSTDTQYF
TRBJ1-5	-	few	TRBV2	TGTGCCAGCCGCTACCAGGTGGGTCAGCCCCAGCATTTT	CASRYQVGQPQHF
TRBJ1-1	TRBD1	-	TRBV27	TGTGCCAGCAGTTCACCGGGACAGCAGGTAGGAGCTTTCTTT	CASSSPGQQVGAFF
TRBJ1-1	-	-	TRBV5-6	TGTGCCAGCAGCATGCGCCATGAAGCTTTCTTT	CASSMRHEAFF
TRBJ1-1	-	-	TRBV6-4	TGTGCCAGCAGGGCGACAGGGAACACTGAAGCTTTCTTT	CASRATGNTEAFF
TRBJ1-5	TRBD1	-	TRBV27	TGTGCCAGCAGACATCAGGGGGAAGGGCGGCAGCCCCAGCATTTT	CASRHQGEGRQPQHF
TRBJ2-1	TRBD1	-	TRBV27	TGTGCCAGCAGTTCAGGGGGCGCCTACAATGAGCAGTTCTTC	CASSSGGAYNEQFF
TRBJ2-7	-	-	TRBV27	TGTGCCAGCAGTCCCTTTCCCAGGGACTCCTACGAGCAGTACTTC	CASSPFPRDSYEQYF
TRBJ2-1	-	-	TRBV4-1	TGCGCCAGCAGCCAAGATGGCCCCTCGTCGGCGGGCTCCTACAATGAGCAGTTCTTC	CASSQDGPSSAGSYNEQFF
TRBJ2-4	TRBD2	once	TRBV29-1	TGCAGCGTTGACATTTTTAGCGGGATAGCCAAAAACATTCAGTACTTC	CSVDIFSGIAKNIQYF
TRBJ2-1	TRBD2	-	TRBV5-1	TGCGCCAGCAGCTTGGCGGGACTACTATCCGACAATGAGCAGTTCTTC	CASSLAGLLSDNEQFF
TRBJ2-1	-	once	TRBV11-2	TGTGCCAGCAGCCCCTTTCGGAGGATCGATTACAATGAGCAGTTCTTC	CASSPFRRIDYNEQFF
TRBJ1-1	-	-	TRBV19	TGTGCCAGTAGTATAGTCCCTAACACTGAAGCTTTCTTT	CASSIVPNTEAFF
TRBJ1-1	-	-	TRBV13	TGTGCCAGCAGCTTAGGGTTTCCTGACAGTGAAGCTTTCTTT	CASSLGFPDSEAFF